These 27 T cell receptor beta chains share one sample of origin, sequenced in a study of cytomegalovirus exposure and HLA in healthy donors. With 60 Vbeta and 13 Jbeta primers, the PCR was carried out. The method was immunoSEQ multiplex PCR; TCRdb's version includes in-frame clones alone and lacks a portion of them. The sample holds over 100,000 clones, roughly 80% seen once. The sample was PBMCs. Receptor source: a woman in her forties or fifties in good health and CMV-seropositive.

This clone was recorded a few times. The V call is TRBV15, the J call TRBJ2-2, with TRBD2 identical over 10 bases. The CDR3 covers 16 residues. Germline V gene lookup returns CDR1 LNHNV and CDR2 YYDKDF (reference sequence). V shed 5 bases, J shed 5 bases, and the junction held 8 bases outside the gene matches. This chain's CDR3 is CATSSSGGAWTGELFF. In DNA, the CDR3 is TGTGCCACCAGCTCCAGCGGGGGGGCATGGACCGGGGAGCTGTTTTTT. The full variable domain, rest sourced from reference TRBV15 and TRBJ2-2, is DAMVIQNPRYQVTQFGKPVTLSCSQTLNHNVMYWYQQKSSQAPKLLFHYYDKDFNNEADTPDNFQSRRPNTSFCFLDIRSPGLGDTAMYLCATSSSGGAWTGELFFGEGSRLTVL.

This rearrangement joins TRBV7-2 to TRBJ2-1; 11 bases map to TRBD2. Trimming took 2 bases from V and 2 from J; bases not matched to a gene: 11. Germline-derived CDR1 and CDR2 are SGHTA and FQGNSA. CDR3 size: 19 residues. CDR3 DNA: TGTGCCAGCAGCTTAACGGCACTAGCGGGGGTACCAACCTACAATGAGCAGTTCTTC. Translated: CASSLTALAGVPTYNEQFF.

The chain uses TRBV7-2 and TRBJ2-7; the D gene is possibly TRBD2 (6 bases). Trimming shortened V by 1 base and J by 2 bases, and 12 bases separated the two germline ends. The germline V gene encodes CDR1 SGHTA and CDR2 FQGNSA. The length of the CDR3 is 15 residues. The DNA for the CDR3 is TGTGCCAGCAGCTTAGGGCCGGCGGGAACCTACGAGCAGTACTTC. Encoded protein: CASSLGPAGTYEQYF.

The chain has TRBV6-5 and TRBJ1-2, with no clear D. CDR1 and CDR2 (germline): MNHEY, SVGAGI. This CDR3 has 11 amino acids. V was clipped by 0 bases and J by 10 bases, with 6 bases between them. CDR3 in DNA: TGTGCCAGCAGTTACTCTGGAGACTACACCTTC. Translation gives CASSYSGDYTF.

This clone was seen just once. For the CDR3, the DNA is TGCGCCACGCACAATTTCGACAGACATGGCTACACCTTC. This gives the protein CATHNFDRHGYTF. The V gene is TRBV4-1, the J gene TRBJ1-2; possibly TRBD1 for D (5 bases). The CDR3 loop spans 13 amino acids. V gave up 10 bases and J gave up 6 bases, with 18 bases separating them. The germline V gene encodes CDR1 MGHRA and CDR2 YSYEKL.

This chain connects TRBV11-2 to TRBJ2-3; 8 bases agree with TRBD1. With 2 bases clipped from V and 4 bases from J, the junction kept 5 bases outside the gene matches. The germline CDR1 and CDR2 sequences are SGHAT and FQNNGV. The CDR3 runs 15 residues. The CDR3 sequence: CASSLSAGGADTQYF. The CDR3 DNA follows: TGTGCCAGCAGCTTATCCGCAGGGGGCGCAGATACGCAGTATTTT.

This chain joins TRBV9 and TRBJ2-3, with 9 positions matching TRBD2. Trimming removed 4 bases from V and 4 bases from J; junction bases left unmatched: 7. This CDR3 spans 15 amino acids. CDR1 is SGDLS and CDR2 is YYNGEE in the germline V gene. Written as DNA, the CDR3 is TGTGCCAGCAGCCAAAGCGGGGGGTTTGCAGATACGCAGTATTTT. Encoded protein: CASSQSGGFADTQYF.

This clone was picked up a small number of times. The chain links TRBV18 to TRBJ1-1, with a weak D call TRBD1 (6 bases). This CDR3 comprises 15 residues. Trimming took 2 bases from V and 2 from J, leaving 12 bases between them. Germline lookup yields CDR1 KGHSH and CDR2 LQKENI. The CDR3 nucleotides read TGTGCCAGCTCACCAACGGCACAGGGAAACACTGAAGCTTTCTTT. Protein sequence: CASSPTAQGNTEAFF.

The genes are TRBV29-1 and TRBJ2-7, with a weak D call TRBD1 (6 bases). Trimming took 3 bases from V and 1 from J, leaving 13 bases between them. Per germline, CDR1 SQVTM and CDR2 ANQGSEA. The CDR3 covers 14 residues. The DNA for the CDR3 is TGCAGCGTTGAGGGGGCCGGGGCTTCCTACGAGCAGTACTTC. The encoded protein is CSVEGAGASYEQYF.

This chain joins TRBV6-5 and TRBJ1-2, with 7 nucleotides matching TRBD1. In germline, CDR1 is MNHEY, CDR2 SVGAGI. V was pared by 6 bases and J by 8 bases, with 6 bases of the junction left unmatched. This CDR3 comprises 12 residues. The chain's CDR3 is CASSPGTDGYTF. The CDR3 DNA is TGTGCCAGCAGCCCCGGGACAGACGGCTACACCTTC.

The chain carries TRBV9 and TRBJ2-3, with D perhaps matching TRBD2 (6 bases). CDR1 is SGDLS and CDR2 is YYNGEE in the germline V gene. The CDR3 is made up of 17 amino acids. Trimming cost V 0 bases and J 1 base, with 15 bases left between them. The CDR3 reads CASSVVAGRWGTDTQYF. The CDR3 DNA sequence: TGTGCCAGCAGCGTAGTCGCGGGGAGGTGGGGCACAGATACGCAGTATTTT. The whole variable domain, remainder taken from reference TRBV9 and TRBJ2-3, is DSGVTQTPKHLITATGQRVTLRCSPRSGDLSVYWYQQSLDQGLQFLIQYYNGEERAKGNILERFSAQQFPDLHSELNLSSLELGDSALYFCASSVVAGRWGTDTQYFGPGTRLTVL.

This sequence joins TRBV7-3 and TRBJ2-1; D perhaps matches TRBD2 (6 bases). The V gene's germline CDR1 is SGHTA and CDR2 FQGTGA. The CDR3 contains 14 residues. V dropped 5 bases and J dropped 10 bases, with 18 bases sitting between them. Written as DNA, the CDR3 is TGTGCCAGCAGCCTACCGGGAGAGAGACGGGAGCAGTTCTTC. Encoded protein: CASSLPGERREQFF.

On this clone: The junction differs from germline at one of its ends, possibly a read error. The chain joins TRBV7-9 to TRBJ2-5, with D tentatively TRBD1 (8 bases). The germline gives CDR1 SEHNR, CDR2 FQNEAQ (reference sequence). This CDR3 is 15 amino acids long. CDR3 amino acids: CSSSSYRGREETQYF. The CDR3 DNA reads TGTTCCAGCAGCTCCTACAGGGGGAGGGAAGAGACCCAGTACTTC.

V usage is TRBV13 and J usage is TRBJ1-1; 9 nucleotides line up with TRBD1. The CDR3 contains 14 residues. CDR1 PRHDT and CDR2 FYEKMQ come from the germline V gene (reference sequence). V was pared by 3 bases and J by 4 bases, with 3 bases of the junction left unmatched. Here the CDR3 DNA reads TGTGCCAGCAGCTTCGGACAGGGGAGCACTGAAGCTTTCTTT. It translates to CASSFGQGSTEAFF.

The gene calls are TRBV2 and TRBJ2-3; 7 positions match TRBD2. This CDR3 comprises 15 residues. CDR1 and CDR2 from the germline V gene are SNHLY and FYNNEI. The trim removed 6 bases at V and 2 bases at J, leaving 8 bases unmatched. CDR3 coding DNA: TGTGCCAGCAGCCCAGACGGGGGGTACACAGATACGCAGTATTTT. This gives the protein CASSPDGGYTDTQYF.

The genes are TRBV2 and TRBJ1-4; D uncertain. V was shortened by 6 bases and J by 6 bases, with 8 bases between the two germline ends. Per the germline V gene, CDR1 is SNHLY and CDR2 is FYNNEI. The CDR3 totals 12 residues. CDR3 sequence reads: CASRGFDEKLFF. CDR3 sequence (DNA): TGTGCCAGCAGGGGCTTCGATGAAAAACTGTTTTTT.

V and J are TRBV6-1 and TRBJ2-7; 9 bases line up with TRBD1. Per germline, CDR1 MNHNS and CDR2 SASEGT. The CDR3 spans 12 residues. The J segment lost 5 bases and the V segment lost 7 bases, leaving 3 bases of the junction unmatched. The CDR3 coding sequence is TGTGCCAGCACCGGGGACAGGGACGAGCAGTACTTC. Translated: CASTGDRDEQYF.

The chain recombines TRBV5-1 with TRBJ2-1; 14 bases are shared with TRBD2. V lost 4 bases to trimming and J lost 8 bases; unmatched junction nucleotides: 8. This CDR3 is built from 16 residues. Germline V gene sequence: CDR1 SGHRS, CDR2 YFSETQ. Here the CDR3 reads CASSGAQGLAGDEQFF. The CDR3 nucleotides are TGCGCCAGCAGCGGGGCGCAGGGACTAGCGGGGGATGAGCAGTTCTTC.

The rearrangement links TRBV6-5 to TRBJ2-2; 7 positions match TRBD2. V lost 8 bases and J lost 6; bases outside the gene matches: 6. Germline V CDR1 and CDR2: MNHEY, SVGAGI. This CDR3 has 13 residues. The CDR3 region is CASGLGGSGELFF. The CDR3 coding sequence is TGTGCCAGCGGACTAGGTGGATCCGGGGAGCTGTTTTTT.

CDR3 DNA: TGTGCCAGCAGCGCGGGACAGGGGAACACCGGGGAGCTGTTTTTT. This translates into CASSAGQGNTGELFF. The chain combines TRBV9 with TRBJ2-2; 9 nucleotides agree with TRBD1. Germline-derived CDR1 and CDR2 are SGDLS and YYNGEE. The CDR3 runs to 15 residues. Trimming removed 3 bases from V and 1 base from J; junction bases left unmatched: 1.

V is TRBV6-1 and J is TRBJ2-7; TRBD1 agrees at 8 bases. CDR3 length equals 15 residues. The junction had 11 bases not matched to a gene; V was cut back by 6 bases and J by 4 bases. The germline V gene has CDR1 MNHNS and CDR2 SASEGT. The CDR3 loop reads CASSGDRNQRYEQYF. In nucleotides, the CDR3 is TGTGCCAGCAGCGGGGACAGGAATCAGAGGTACGAGCAGTACTTC.

Here the CDR3 reads CASSVEQGLGGYTF. In DNA, the CDR3 is TGTGCCAGCAGCGTAGAACAGGGCTTAGGGGGCTACACCTTC. The gene calls are TRBV9 and TRBJ1-2, with D perhaps matching TRBD1 (6 bases). V lost 0 bases and J 8 bases, leaving 14 bases between the germline ends. Germline V gene sequence: CDR1 SGDLS, CDR2 YYNGEE. This CDR3 is 14 amino acids long.

The rearrangement links TRBV15 to TRBJ2-3, with 8 bases matching TRBD2. V trimming: 5 bases; J trimming: 8 bases; junction bases outside the gene matches: 9. The CDR3 consists of 14 residues. Germline assignment: CDR1 LNHNV and CDR2 YYDKDF (reference sequence). Here the CDR3 DNA reads TGTGCCACCAGCGGTGGACTAGCCGGGGGTACGCAGTATTTT. As protein: CATSGGLAGGTQYF.

The V call is TRBV9, the J call TRBJ1-1, with D maybe TRBD1 (5 bases). Trimming stripped 6 bases from V and 0 bases from J, with 18 bases between. This CDR3 is built from 16 residues. Germline V lookup: CDR1 SGDLS, CDR2 YYNGEE. CDR3 protein: CASTPIGGGVNTEAFF. For the CDR3, the DNA is TGTGCCAGCACCCCAATAGGCGGGGGAGTGAACACTGAAGCTTTCTTT. The entire variable domain, with the rest obtained from reference TRBV9 and TRBJ1-1, is as follows: DSGVTQTPKHLITATGQRVTLRCSPRSGDLSVYWYQQSLDQGLQFLIQYYNGEERAKGNILERFSAQQFPDLHSELNLSSLELGDSALYFCASTPIGGGVNTEAFFGQGTRLTVV.

There are a few counts of this clone. J is TRBJ1-4 and V is TRBV19; no reliable D call. The CDR3 totals 16 residues. Trimming removed 5 bases at V and 8 bases at J, with 21 bases between. The germline CDR1 and CDR2 sequences are LNHDA and SQIVND (reference sequence). This CDR3 reads CASSGSSWAPGEKLFF. In DNA, the CDR3 is TGTGCCAGTAGTGGGTCGAGTTGGGCGCCGGGGGAAAAACTGTTTTTT.

The rearrangement links TRBV9 to TRBJ2-2; tentative D call: TRBD1 (6 bases). The germline V gene encodes CDR1 SGDLS and CDR2 YYNGEE. The CDR3 covers 17 residues. V lost 3 bases and J lost 1, with 16 bases in between. CDR3 amino acids: CASSAPVSRGNTGELFF. The CDR3 nucleotides read TGTGCCAGCAGCGCGCCCGTGAGCAGGGGGAACACCGGGGAGCTGTTTTTT. The whole variable domain, filled in from reference TRBV9 and TRBJ2-2, reads DSGVTQTPKHLITATGQRVTLRCSPRSGDLSVYWYQQSLDQGLQFLIQYYNGEERAKGNILERFSAQQFPDLHSELNLSSLELGDSALYFCASSAPVSRGNTGELFFGEGSRLTVL.

The chain carries TRBV7-3 and TRBJ2-3; a weak D match, TRBD2 (6 bases). The V gene lost 3 bases and the J gene lost 3 bases, with 16 bases spanning the gap. Germline CDR1 and CDR2: SGHTA and FQGTGA. The CDR3 totals 16 residues. CDR3 bases: TGTGCCAGCAGCTTCACCGGGACTTCGGCAACAGATACGCAGTATTTT. Protein: CASSFTGTSATDTQYF.